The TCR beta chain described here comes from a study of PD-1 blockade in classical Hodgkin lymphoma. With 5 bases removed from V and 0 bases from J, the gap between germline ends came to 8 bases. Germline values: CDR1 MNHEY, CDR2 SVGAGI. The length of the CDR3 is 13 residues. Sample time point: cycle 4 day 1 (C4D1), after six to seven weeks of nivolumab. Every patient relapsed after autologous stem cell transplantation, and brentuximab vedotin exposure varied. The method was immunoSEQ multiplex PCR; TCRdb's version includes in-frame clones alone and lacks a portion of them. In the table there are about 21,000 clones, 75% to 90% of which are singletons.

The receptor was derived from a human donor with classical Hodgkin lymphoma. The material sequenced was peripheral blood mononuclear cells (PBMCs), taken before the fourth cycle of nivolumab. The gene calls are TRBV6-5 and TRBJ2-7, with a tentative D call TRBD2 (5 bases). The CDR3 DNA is TGTGCCAGCAGTGAGCGGAGCTCCTACGAGCAGTACTTC. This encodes CASSERSSYEQYF.